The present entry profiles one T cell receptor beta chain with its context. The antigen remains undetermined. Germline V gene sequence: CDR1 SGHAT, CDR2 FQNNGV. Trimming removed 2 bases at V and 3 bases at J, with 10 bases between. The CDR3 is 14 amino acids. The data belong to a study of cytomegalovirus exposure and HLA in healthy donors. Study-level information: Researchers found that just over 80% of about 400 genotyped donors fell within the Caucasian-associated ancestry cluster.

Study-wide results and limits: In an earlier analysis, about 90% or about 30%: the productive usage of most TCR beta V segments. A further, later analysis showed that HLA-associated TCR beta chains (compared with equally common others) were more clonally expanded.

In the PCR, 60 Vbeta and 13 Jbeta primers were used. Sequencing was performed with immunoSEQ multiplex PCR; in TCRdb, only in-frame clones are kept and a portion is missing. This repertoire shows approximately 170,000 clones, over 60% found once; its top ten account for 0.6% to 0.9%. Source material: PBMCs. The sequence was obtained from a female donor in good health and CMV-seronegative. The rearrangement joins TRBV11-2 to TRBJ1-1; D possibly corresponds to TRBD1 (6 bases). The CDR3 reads CASSLRSGDTEAFF. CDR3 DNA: TGTGCCAGCAGCTTACGATCAGGGGACACTGAAGCTTTCTTT.